This T cell receptor beta chain was obtained from a study of OX40 agonist ivuxolimab in advanced cancers. The germline CDR1 and CDR2 sequences are MNHEY and SVGAGI. This CDR3 comprises 16 residues. V gave up 2 bases and J gave up 3 bases; unmatched junction bases: 7. The protocol was immunoSEQ multiplex PCR, while the TCRdb copy is restricted to in-frame clones and leaves out a portion. The data show some 42,000 clones, about 86% seen once. V is TRBV6-5 and J is TRBJ1-2; 9 bases line up with TRBD1. The sequence was collected from an adult with an advanced solid tumor such as melanoma, head and neck, liver or kidney cancer. The specimen comprised CD4+ or CD8+ T cells sorted from blood, sampled in a trial of the OX40 agonist ivuxolimab. The CDR3 loop is CASSYQTGTGHYGYTF. In nucleotides, the CDR3 is TGTGCCAGCAGTTACCAGACCGGGACAGGGCACTATGGCTACACCTTC.